These 22 T cell receptor beta chains were all obtained from the same sample, sequenced in a study of spatial heterogeneity in lung cancer. TCRdb used MiXCR to reprocess the 5' RACE reads, holding one entry per CDR3 protein. The sample includes more than 6,000 distinct CDR3 sequences, less than 3.5% of them seen just once. Time point indicated: sample taken at primary tumor resection. Notes on the study in general: In tumors, expanded intratumoral alpha and beta TCR counts tracked mutation counts.

Antigen specificity for these receptors is unknown. The sequencing used lung tumor tissue, collected at surgery. These receptors were taken from a male donor with early-stage non-small cell lung cancer.

This clonotype was seen repeatedly, ten times or more. This chain links TRBV19 with TRBJ1-2; D not resolved. The CDR3 is 13 residues long. Germline V lookup: CDR1 LNHDA, CDR2 SQIVND (reference sequence). V was trimmed by 10 bases and J by 12 bases, leaving 24 bases between them. The CDR3 spells CATQNIKGVGDTF. CDR3 coding DNA: TGTGCCACCCAAAACATCAAGGGTGTCGGCGACACCTTC.

The J gene is TRBJ1-3, the V gene TRBV20-1, with D possibly matching TRBD1 (5 bases). This CDR3 contains 14 residues. The germline V and J ends were trimmed by 6 bases and 0 bases, with 12 bases remaining between them. The germline CDR1 and CDR2 sequences are DFQATT and SNEGSKA (reference sequence). The CDR3 coding sequence is TGCAGTGCCCAAGACCAGGGCTCTGGAAACACCATATATTTT. It yields the protein CSAQDQGSGNTIYF.

At least ten counts were recorded for this clonotype. This chain joins TRBV5-1 and TRBJ2-1, with 10 bases that match TRBD2. Germline assignment: CDR1 SGHRS and CDR2 YFSETQ. The CDR3 runs 17 residues. The ends lost 0 bases at V and 1 base at J; junction bases unmatched: 4. The CDR3 sequence: CASSLVLAGGSYNEQFF. CDR3 bases: TGCGCCAGCAGCTTGGTGTTAGCGGGAGGTTCCTACAATGAGCAGTTCTTC.

This clonotype has more than one count but fewer than ten. V is TRBV5-4 and J is TRBJ2-3; D is uncertain. This CDR3 has 13 residues. Looked up from germline, CDR1 is SGHNT and CDR2 is YYREEE (reference sequence). Trimming stripped 0 bases from V and 5 bases from J, with 7 bases between. The CDR3 here is CASSLGFGDTQYF. The CDR3 coding sequence is TGTGCCAGCAGCTTGGGCTTTGGAGATACGCAGTATTTT.

In this sample, this clonotype is medium-sized. This chain links TRBV24-1 with TRBJ2-1; TRBD2 agrees at 7 bases. Germline V gene lookup returns CDR1 KGHDR and CDR2 SFDVKD. The CDR3 is made up of 19 amino acids. Losses at the gene ends were 5 bases for V and 0 bases for J; bases not matched to a gene: 15. DNA of the CDR3: TGTGCCACCAGTGCTTTCGCGGGGACTACTGAGAGCTCCTACAATGAGCAGTTCTTC. Its translation is CATSAFAGTTESSYNEQFF.

This clonotype was detected many times. J is TRBJ2-7 and V is TRBV20-1; D uncertain. Trimming shortened V by 0 bases and J by 7 bases, and 10 bases separated the two germline ends. CDR3 size: 12 residues. CDR1 and CDR2 from the germline V gene are DFQATT and SNEGSKA (reference sequence). CDR3 DNA: TGCAGTGCTAGAGATCGAGGAAGGGAGCAGTACTTC. Its protein is CSARDRGREQYF.

Within the sample, this clonotype is medium-sized (0.01 to 0.1%). The V gene is TRBV5-1, the J gene TRBJ2-7, with 10 bases that match TRBD1. V lost 4 bases and J lost 5; bases outside the gene matches: 3. Germline CDR1 and CDR2: SGHRS and YFSETQ. There are 13 residues in the CDR3. The chain's CDR3 is CASSRDRGNEQYF. CDR3 DNA sequence: TGCGCCAGCAGCAGGGACAGGGGCAACGAGCAGTACTTC.

This clonotype was counted only a few times. The chain carries TRBV12-5 and TRBJ1-5; no definite D call. Deletions cut 8 bases from V and 0 bases from J, with 8 bases between. This CDR3 is built from 13 residues. From germline, CDR1 is LGHNT and CDR2 FRNRAP. The CDR3 spells CASSTYSNQPQHF. As DNA, the CDR3 is TGTGCTAGTTCGACATATAGCAATCAGCCCCAGCATTTT.

This clonotype is labeled medium-sized. This chain uses TRBV10-2 with TRBJ2-7, with D perhaps TRBD2 (6 bases). Germline loops: CDR1 WSHSY, CDR2 SAAADI. The CDR3 is made up of 14 amino acids. The V gene lost 3 bases and the J gene lost 3 bases, with 12 bases spanning the gap. The CDR3 bases are TGCGCCAGCAGTGAAGGGCGGGGTAGCTACGAGCAGTACTTC. It translates to CASSEGRGSYEQYF.

This clonotype is labeled as medium-sized. V and J are TRBV18 and TRBJ1-1, with D tentatively TRBD1 (5 bases). Germline V gives CDR1 KGHSH, CDR2 LQKENI. Trimming stripped 6 bases from V and 4 bases from J, with 9 bases between. The CDR3 totals 12 residues. The DNA of the CDR3 is TGTGCCAGCTCCGCGGGGGGCACTGAAGCTTTCTTT. Its protein is CASSAGGTEAFF.

This clonotype rates as medium-sized (0.01 to 0.1%). The chain carries TRBV6-6 and TRBJ1-6; D is unclear. V shed 3 bases and J shed 10 bases, with 28 bases lying between them. Looked up from germline, CDR1 is MNHNY and CDR2 is SVGAGI (reference sequence). CDR3 length: 19 residues. This CDR3 reads CASSYYGGKGRVVSSPLHF. The CDR3 DNA is TGTGCCAGCAGTTATTACGGTGGAAAGGGAAGGGTTGTTTCCTCACCCCTCCACTTT.

This clonotype was seen at least ten times. The gene calls are TRBV20-1 and TRBJ2-3; D may match TRBD1 or TRBD2 (5 bases each). This CDR3 comprises 10 residues. Per germline, CDR1 DFQATT and CDR2 SNEGSKA (reference sequence). V was pared by 6 bases and J by 14 bases, with 15 bases between. The CDR3 region is CSAWDHTPYF. As DNA, the CDR3 is TGCAGTGCCTGGGACCATACTCCGTATTTT.

This clonotype is deemed medium-sized (0.01 to 0.1%). The chain carries TRBV20-1 and TRBJ1-1, with D possibly TRBD1 on 6 matching bases. Per the germline V gene, CDR1 is DFQATT and CDR2 is SNEGSKA (reference sequence). Trimming took off 3 bases at V and 3 bases at J, with 11 bases between the two ends. The CDR3 totals 13 residues. The CDR3 DNA reads as TGCAGTGCTAGTTTAAGGGGGGACACTGAAGCTTTCTTT. Its protein product is CSASLRGDTEAFF.

This clonotype has ten or more counts. The rearrangement uses TRBV20-1 and TRBJ2-7, with TRBD2 identical over 8 bases. Germline V gene lookup returns CDR1 DFQATT and CDR2 SNEGSKA (reference sequence). V was pared by 5 bases and J by 3 bases, with 6 bases of the junction left unmatched. CDR3 size: 13 residues. As DNA, the CDR3 is TGCAGTGCTCCCGGGACTAGAGGCTACGAGCAGTACTTC. Protein: CSAPGTRGYEQYF.

Relative to its sample, this clonotype is medium-sized. V is TRBV20-1 and J is TRBJ2-2, with D maybe TRBD2 (6 bases). Trimming stripped 0 bases from V and 5 bases from J, with 10 bases between. CDR3 length: 14 amino acids. In germline, CDR1 is DFQATT, CDR2 SNEGSKA (reference sequence). In DNA, the CDR3 is TGCAGTGCTAGAGATTATCGGGGGACCGGGGAGCTGTTTTTT. This codes for CSARDYRGTGELFF.

This clonotype is medium-sized in the sample. V usage is TRBV11-3 and J usage is TRBJ2-2; 9 bases agree with TRBD2. V trimming: 0 bases; J trimming: 5 bases; junction bases outside the gene matches: 7. Germline CDR1 SGHNT, CDR2 YENEEA. The CDR3 consists of 17 residues. The CDR3 DNA reads TGTGCCAGCAGCTTAGAATCGGCGGGAGGGTCGACCGGGGAGCTGTTTTTT. Protein product: CASSLESAGGSTGELFF.

Remarks on this clonotype: This could be a read error, since a much larger clone is one nucleotide away. The V and J genes are TRBV28 and TRBJ2-7; D might be TRBD1 (5 bases). The CDR3 spans 14 residues. Looked up from germline, CDR1 is MDHEN and CDR2 is SYDVKM. V was shortened by 3 bases and J by 3 bases, with 12 bases between the two germline ends. DNA for the CDR3: TGTGCCAGCAGTTTCCGACAGAAGGTCTACGAGCAGTACTTC. Protein product: CASSFRQKVYEQYF.

This clonotype was observed at least ten times. The chain employs TRBV9 and TRBJ2-3; 10 nucleotides agree with TRBD2. This CDR3 region has 14 residues. Trimming took 0 bases from V and 5 from J; bases not matched to a gene: 0. CDR1 is SGDLS, CDR2 YYNGEE, per germline. CDR3 DNA sequence: TGTGCCAGCAGCGTAGGGACTAGCGGAGATACGCAGTATTTT. The encoded protein is CASSVGTSGDTQYF.

This clonotype was detected many times. This chain uses TRBV7-2 with TRBJ2-7; TRBD1 aligns across 9 bases. The ends lost 1 base at V and 4 bases at J; junction bases unmatched: 5. This CDR3 region has 15 residues. The germline V gene encodes CDR1 SGHTA and CDR2 FQGNSA. The CDR3 protein is CASSLDRTGVYEQYF. For the CDR3, the DNA is TGTGCCAGCAGCTTAGATAGGACAGGGGTTTACGAGCAGTACTTC.

This clonotype was observed at least ten times. The chain employs TRBV9 and TRBJ1-3; TRBD1 might be the D (5 bases). Germline loops: CDR1 SGDLS, CDR2 YYNGEE. The CDR3 length is 15 residues. Trimming took 0 bases from V and 0 from J, leaving 7 bases between them. The CDR3 DNA is TGTGCCAGCAGCGTAGGACAGAGCTCTGGAAACACCATATATTTT. Translated, it gives CASSVGQSSGNTIYF. Full variable domain (remainder filled in from reference TRBV9 and TRBJ1-3): DSGVTQTPKHLITATGQRVTLRCSPRSGDLSVYWYQQSLDQGLQFLIQYYNGEERAKGNILERFSAQQFPDLHSELNLSSLELGDSALYFCASSVGQSSGNTIYFGEGSWLTVV.

This clonotype showed up just a few times. The chain is built from TRBV7-9 and TRBJ2-7, with D unresolved. The germline V gene has CDR1 SEHNR and CDR2 FQNEAQ (reference sequence). The CDR3 runs to 14 residues. V dropped 5 bases and J dropped 2 bases, with 13 bases sitting between them. The CDR3 sequence: CASSPPNGTYEQYF. The CDR3, as DNA: TGTGCCAGCAGCCCGCCAAATGGCACCTACGAGCAGTACTTC. The variable domain in full, with the rest retrieved from reference TRBV7-9 and TRBJ2-7, is DTGVSQNPRHKITKRGQNVTFRCDPISEHNRLYWYRQTLGQGPEFLTYFQNEAQLEKSRLLSDRFSAERPKGSFSTLEIQRTEQGDSAMYLCASSPPNGTYEQYFGPGTRLTVT.

By sample share, this clonotype is medium-sized (0.01 to 0.1%). The rearrangement joins TRBV29-1 to TRBJ2-1, with 13 positions matching TRBD2. V shed 5 bases and J 9 bases; nucleotides not matched to a gene: 7. The CDR3 contains 14 residues. Germline assignment: CDR1 SQVTM and CDR2 ANQGSEA. CDR3 region: CSVSTSGGTGEQFF. CDR3 DNA: TGCAGCGTTTCGACTAGCGGGGGGACTGGTGAGCAGTTCTTC.